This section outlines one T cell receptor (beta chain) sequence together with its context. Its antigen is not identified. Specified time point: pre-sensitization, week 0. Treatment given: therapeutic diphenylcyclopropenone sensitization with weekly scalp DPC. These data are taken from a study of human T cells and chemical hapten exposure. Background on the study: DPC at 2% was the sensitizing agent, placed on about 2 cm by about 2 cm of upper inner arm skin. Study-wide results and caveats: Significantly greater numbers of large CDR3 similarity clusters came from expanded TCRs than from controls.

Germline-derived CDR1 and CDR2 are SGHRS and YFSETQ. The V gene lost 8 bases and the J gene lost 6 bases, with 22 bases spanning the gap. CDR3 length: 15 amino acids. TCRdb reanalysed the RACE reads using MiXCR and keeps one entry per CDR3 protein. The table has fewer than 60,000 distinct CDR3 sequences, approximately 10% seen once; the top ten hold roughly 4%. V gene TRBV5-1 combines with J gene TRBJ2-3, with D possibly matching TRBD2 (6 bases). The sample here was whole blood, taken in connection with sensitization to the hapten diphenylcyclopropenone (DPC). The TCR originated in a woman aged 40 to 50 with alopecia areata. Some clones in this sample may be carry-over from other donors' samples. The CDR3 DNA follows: TGCGCCAGTAACCAGGGACTCGTACCCTCGGATACGCAGTATTTT. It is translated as CASNQGLVPSDTQYF.